This is a list of T cell receptor beta chains from one sample in a study of shared clonotypes between healthy human individuals. Sequencing was performed with immunoSEQ multiplex PCR; in TCRdb, only in-frame clones are kept and a portion is missing. The sample holds about 2.3 million clones; approximately 90% are singletons and the top ten take roughly 0.34%. The specimen sequenced was naive CD4+ T cells from PBMCs. These receptor sequences come from a man between 18 and 35 years old in good health. Some clones in this sample may be carry-over from other donors' samples. CDR3s include the opening cysteine and the closing phenylalanine or tryptophan. The D gene is left open where the match is weak. Clone size appears in some rows only: once, few, many, or a class for an expanded clone.

TRBJ1-2 . TRBV6-5 . 15 TGTGCCAGCACTCGCCTCGGGGGCGCGGACTATGGCTACACCTTC CASTRLGGADYGYTF
TRBJ2-1 TRBD2 TRBV5-8 . 15 TGTGCCAGCAGCTTGGAGGTAGCGGGATACAATGAGCAGTTCTTC CASSLEVAGYNEQFF
TRBJ2-1 . TRBV10-1 . 17 TGCGCCAGCAGTGGGCCAAGGGACGGAAGCTCCTACAATGAGCAGTTCTTC CASSGPRDGSSYNEQFF
TRBJ2-7 . TRBV27 once 14 TGTGCCAGCAGTTACCGGACGAACTCCTACGAGCAGTACTTC CASSYRTNSYEQYF
TRBJ2-3 . TRBV30 . 14 TGTGCCTGGGGGGGCCGAGTACGCACAGATACGCAGTATTTT CAWGGRVRTDTQYF
TRBJ2-5 . TRBV5-1 . 13 TGCGCCAGCGGCAGGGGATGGGAAGAGACCCAGTACTTC CASGRGWEETQYF
TRBJ2-1 TRBD2 TRBV4-2 few 18 TGTGCCAGCAGTCGAGGGGGGGCAGGACTAGCGGGAGGGACTGAGCAGTTCTTC CASSRGGAGLAGGTEQFF
TRBJ1-3 . TRBV5-1 . 14 TGCGCCAGCAGCGCTCTCGGCAGCTGGGGGACCATATATTTT CASSALGSWGTIYF
TRBJ1-2 . TRBV7-4 . 14 TGTGCCAGCAGCTTAGCGGTTTGGCAGGCCCGCTACACCTTC CASSLAVWQARYTF
TRBJ2-1 TRBD1 TRBV6-5 . 15 TGTGCCAGCAGTCCCGGACAGGGGGAAGGTGGGGAGCAGTTCTTC CASSPGQGEGGEQFF
TRBJ1-2 . TRBV28 once 13 TGTGCCAGCAGTTCCGCATCTAACTATGGCTACACCTTC CASSSASNYGYTF
TRBJ2-1 . TRBV7-3 . 14 TGTGCCAGCAGCTTAATGCTCCCGAGCAGTGAGCAGTTCTTC CASSLMLPSSEQFF